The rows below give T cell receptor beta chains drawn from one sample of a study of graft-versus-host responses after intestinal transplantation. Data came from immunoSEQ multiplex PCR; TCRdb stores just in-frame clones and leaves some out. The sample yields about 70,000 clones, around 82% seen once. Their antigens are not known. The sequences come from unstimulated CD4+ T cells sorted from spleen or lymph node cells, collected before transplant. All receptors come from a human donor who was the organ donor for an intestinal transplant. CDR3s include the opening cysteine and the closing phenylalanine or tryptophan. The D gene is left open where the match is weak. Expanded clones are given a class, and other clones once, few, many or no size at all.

cdr3_nt: TGTGCCAGCAGTTTCAGCGGCAGGGAGGCAGAGACCCAGTACTTC; cdr3_aa: CASSFSGREAETQYF; j_call: TRBJ2-5; clone_size: -; v_call: TRBV28; d_call: -
cdr3_nt: TGTGCCAGCACGGGACAAGGCAATCAGCCCCAGCATTTT; cdr3_aa: CASTGQGNQPQHF; j_call: TRBJ1-5; clone_size: -; v_call: TRBV2; d_call: -
cdr3_nt: TGTGCCAGCAGCCAATCCAGAGGAGATGGCTACACCTTC; cdr3_aa: CASSQSRGDGYTF; j_call: TRBJ1-2; clone_size: -; v_call: TRBV4-2; d_call: -
cdr3_nt: TGTGCCAGCAGGGGTTCGGGGGAAAAACTGTTTTTT; cdr3_aa: CASRGSGEKLFF; j_call: TRBJ1-4; clone_size: few; v_call: TRBV2; d_call: -
cdr3_nt: TGTGCCAGCAGCTTTGGCCTACGAGATTCGAGGGATACGCAGTATTTT; cdr3_aa: CASSFGLRDSRDTQYF; j_call: TRBJ2-3; clone_size: -; v_call: TRBV5-6; d_call: -
cdr3_nt: TGTGCCAGCAGCAATAGCGGGGTGGGCAATGAGCAGTTCTTC; cdr3_aa: CASSNSGVGNEQFF; j_call: TRBJ2-1; clone_size: -; v_call: TRBV7-2; d_call: TRBD2
cdr3_nt: TGTGCCAGCACTTGGGGACAAACCGTGCGGGGCTACACCTTC; cdr3_aa: CASTWGQTVRGYTF; j_call: TRBJ1-2; clone_size: -; v_call: TRBV28; d_call: -
cdr3_nt: TGTGCCTCCAGCCCAGCGGGGTTAGGGGTGGAGACCCAGTACTTC; cdr3_aa: CASSPAGLGVETQYF; j_call: TRBJ2-5; clone_size: -; v_call: TRBV28; d_call: TRBD2
cdr3_nt: TGTGCCAGCAGTGACGGCGACAGGGGACGGGGCTACACCTTC; cdr3_aa: CASSDGDRGRGYTF; j_call: TRBJ1-2; clone_size: -; v_call: TRBV6-5; d_call: TRBD1
cdr3_nt: TGTGCCAGCAGCCCTAACGGGGTACGGGGCAATGAGCAGTTCTTC; cdr3_aa: CASSPNGVRGNEQFF; j_call: TRBJ2-1; clone_size: -; v_call: TRBV7-8; d_call: -
cdr3_nt: TGTGCCAGCAGCTTAACTCGCGACACAGATACGCAGTATTTT; cdr3_aa: CASSLTRDTDTQYF; j_call: TRBJ2-3; clone_size: few; v_call: TRBV7-2; d_call: -
cdr3_nt: TGTGCCAGCAGTTTAATGTACAGGGGGGGCACAGATACGCAGTATTTT; cdr3_aa: CASSLMYRGGTDTQYF; j_call: TRBJ2-3; clone_size: -; v_call: TRBV27; d_call: TRBD1
cdr3_nt: TGCGCCAGCAGCCAAGAGTCGACAGGGTTAACTGAAGCTTTCTTT; cdr3_aa: CASSQESTGLTEAFF; j_call: TRBJ1-1; clone_size: -; v_call: TRBV4-1; d_call: TRBD1
cdr3_nt: TGTGCCAGCAGCTCGGGACTAGACTTCACAGATACGCAGTATTTT; cdr3_aa: CASSSGLDFTDTQYF; j_call: TRBJ2-3; clone_size: -; v_call: TRBV5-4; d_call: TRBD2
cdr3_nt: TGTGCCAGCACCCCCGGTAGTCCGGGGGGGCTCCGCGAGCAGTTCTTC; cdr3_aa: CASTPGSPGGLREQFF; j_call: TRBJ2-1; clone_size: -; v_call: TRBV5-4; d_call: TRBD2
cdr3_nt: TGTGCCTGGAGCGATTTCTACCAGCGGACGGTCGGAAACACCATATATTTT; cdr3_aa: CAWSDFYQRTVGNTIYF; j_call: TRBJ1-3; clone_size: -; v_call: TRBV30; d_call: -
cdr3_nt: TGTGCCAGCAGTCCCGACATCGGAGGCTCTGGGGCCAACGTCCTGACTTTC; cdr3_aa: CASSPDIGGSGANVLTF; j_call: TRBJ2-6; clone_size: -; v_call: TRBV9; d_call: -
cdr3_nt: TGTGCCAGCAGTTTACCCGGGGGGAACACTGAAGCTTTCTTT; cdr3_aa: CASSLPGGNTEAFF; j_call: TRBJ1-1; clone_size: -; v_call: TRBV28; d_call: -
cdr3_nt: TGTGCCAGCAGCTTACAAAACTCCTACAATGAGCAGTTCTTC; cdr3_aa: CASSLQNSYNEQFF; j_call: TRBJ2-1; clone_size: -; v_call: TRBV7-6; d_call: -
cdr3_nt: TGTGCCAGCAGCATTCCGGGACAGGGACTCGAGGGGGGAACTGAAGCTTTCTTT; cdr3_aa: CASSIPGQGLEGGTEAFF; j_call: TRBJ1-1; clone_size: -; v_call: TRBV7-9; d_call: TRBD1
cdr3_nt: TGTGCCAGCAGTTTGGGACACAGGGGTGGGCGAAACACCATATATTTT; cdr3_aa: CASSLGHRGGRNTIYF; j_call: TRBJ1-3; clone_size: -; v_call: TRBV28; d_call: TRBD1
cdr3_nt: TGTGCCAGCAGCCAAACAGCCCCGGGACAGGGTTTCACAGATACGCAGTATTTT; cdr3_aa: CASSQTAPGQGFTDTQYF; j_call: TRBJ2-3; clone_size: -; v_call: TRBV7-3; d_call: TRBD1
cdr3_nt: TGTGCCAGCAGCTTACAAACAGGGGGTACCGGGGAGCTGTTTTTT; cdr3_aa: CASSLQTGGTGELFF; j_call: TRBJ2-2; clone_size: -; v_call: TRBV11-3; d_call: TRBD1
cdr3_nt: TGTGCCAGCAGTTACTCGTGGGGGGGGTTAGGCTACACCTTC; cdr3_aa: CASSYSWGGLGYTF; j_call: TRBJ1-2; clone_size: -; v_call: TRBV6-5; d_call: -
cdr3_nt: TGTGCCAGCTCACCAGGGACAGGGGCACCCCTCCACTTT; cdr3_aa: CASSPGTGAPLHF; j_call: TRBJ1-6; clone_size: -; v_call: TRBV18; d_call: TRBD1
cdr3_nt: TGTGCCAGCAGTTTGCGCCCCCGGACAGGGGGGAACACTGAAGCTTTCTTT; cdr3_aa: CASSLRPRTGGNTEAFF; j_call: TRBJ1-1; clone_size: -; v_call: TRBV27; d_call: TRBD1
cdr3_nt: TGCGCAACTTATCAATGGGGGGGTAACCAAGAGACCCAGTACTTC; cdr3_aa: CATYQWGGNQETQYF; j_call: TRBJ2-5; clone_size: -; v_call: TRBV10-2; d_call: TRBD2
cdr3_nt: TGTGCCAGCTCACCAGGACAGGGCCCCATAGGCAATCAGCCCCAGCATTTT; cdr3_aa: CASSPGQGPIGNQPQHF; j_call: TRBJ1-5; clone_size: -; v_call: TRBV18; d_call: TRBD1
cdr3_nt: TGCGCCAGCAACAGGGGTGAGAACACCGGGGAGCTGTTTTTT; cdr3_aa: CASNRGENTGELFF; j_call: TRBJ2-2; clone_size: -; v_call: TRBV5-1; d_call: TRBD1
cdr3_nt: TGTGCCAGCAGTGAAGGGACAGGGGGCTTACCCCAGCATTTT; cdr3_aa: CASSEGTGGLPQHF; j_call: TRBJ1-5; clone_size: -; v_call: TRBV6-1; d_call: TRBD1
cdr3_nt: TGTGCCTGGGGGGCTAACCAAGAGACCCAGTACTTC; cdr3_aa: CAWGANQETQYF; j_call: TRBJ2-5; clone_size: -; v_call: TRBV30; d_call: -
cdr3_nt: TGTGCCAGCAGCGACAGGCCCGGTAATAGCAATCAGCCCCAGCATTTT; cdr3_aa: CASSDRPGNSNQPQHF; j_call: TRBJ1-5; clone_size: -; v_call: TRBV6-6; d_call: -